Sequencing of this TCR beta chain was carried out in a study of identical twins. The CDR3 has 13 amino acids. J gave up 7 bases and V 4 bases, and 6 bases lay outside the gene matches. Per germline, CDR1 MNHNS and CDR2 SASEGT. The sample holds many counts of this clonotype. Each CDR3 protein gets one entry after TCRdb re-called the 5' RACE reads with MiXCR. The repertoire includes approximately 680,000 distinct CDR3 sequences, under 8.5% of them detected once, and 1.5% to 2% sits in the top ten. These data are also associated with another study on yellow fever vaccine responses in identical twins.

The sequenced material came from PBMCs. The clonotype comes from a woman aged 18-29 years in good health. The genes are TRBV6-1 and TRBJ2-5, with 7 positions matching TRBD1. Here the CDR3 reads CASSVPAGGTQYF. The DNA of the CDR3 is TGTGCCAGCAGTGTTCCAGCAGGGGGGACCCAGTACTTC.